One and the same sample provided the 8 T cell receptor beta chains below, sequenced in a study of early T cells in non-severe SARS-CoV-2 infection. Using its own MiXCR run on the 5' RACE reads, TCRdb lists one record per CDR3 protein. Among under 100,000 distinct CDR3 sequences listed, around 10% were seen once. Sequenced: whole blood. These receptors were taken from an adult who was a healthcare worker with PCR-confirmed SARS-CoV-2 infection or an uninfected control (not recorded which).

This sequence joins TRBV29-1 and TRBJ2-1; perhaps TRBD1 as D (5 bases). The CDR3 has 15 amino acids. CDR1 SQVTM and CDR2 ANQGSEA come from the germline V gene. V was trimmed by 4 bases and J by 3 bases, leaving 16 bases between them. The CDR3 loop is CSVAPEVGVYNEQFF. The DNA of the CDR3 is TGCAGCGTTGCCCCCGAGGTAGGGGTCTACAATGAGCAGTTCTTC.

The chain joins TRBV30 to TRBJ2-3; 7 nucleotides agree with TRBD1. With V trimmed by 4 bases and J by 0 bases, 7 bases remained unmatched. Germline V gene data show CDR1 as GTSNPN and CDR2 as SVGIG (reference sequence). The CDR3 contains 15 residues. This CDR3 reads CAWMKTGASTDTQYF. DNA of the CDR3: TGTGCCTGGATGAAAACAGGGGCTAGCACAGATACGCAGTATTTT.

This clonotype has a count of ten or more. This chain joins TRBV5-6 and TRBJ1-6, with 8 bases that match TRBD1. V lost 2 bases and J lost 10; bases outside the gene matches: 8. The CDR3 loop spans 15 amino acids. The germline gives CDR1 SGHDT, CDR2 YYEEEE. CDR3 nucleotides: TGTGCCAGCAGCTTCAAATGGACAGGGAGCTCACCCCTCCACTTT. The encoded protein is CASSFKWTGSSPLHF.

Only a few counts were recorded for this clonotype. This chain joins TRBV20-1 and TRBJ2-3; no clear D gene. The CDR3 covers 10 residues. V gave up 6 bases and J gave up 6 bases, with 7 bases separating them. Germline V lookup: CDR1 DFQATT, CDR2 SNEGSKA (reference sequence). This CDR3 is CSAVRDTQYF. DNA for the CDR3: TGCAGTGCCGTTCGGGATACGCAGTATTTT.

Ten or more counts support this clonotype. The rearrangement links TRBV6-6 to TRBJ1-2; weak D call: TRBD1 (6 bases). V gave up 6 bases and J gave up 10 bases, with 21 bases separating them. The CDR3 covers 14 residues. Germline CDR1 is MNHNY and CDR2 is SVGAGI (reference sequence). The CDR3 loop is CASRQSSGTSNYTF. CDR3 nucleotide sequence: TGTGCCAGCAGGCAGTCTTCCGGGACATCGAACTACACCTTC.

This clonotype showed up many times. The DNA of the CDR3 is TGTGCCAGCAGGACTAGCGGGAGGGCCGGCGGGCAGTTCTTC. Translation gives CASRTSGRAGGQFF. The rearrangement joins TRBV6-5 to TRBJ2-1; 14 bases fit TRBD2. Trimming removed 6 bases from V and 12 bases from J; junction bases left unmatched: 7. This CDR3 has 14 amino acids. Germline values: CDR1 MNHEY, CDR2 SVGAGI.

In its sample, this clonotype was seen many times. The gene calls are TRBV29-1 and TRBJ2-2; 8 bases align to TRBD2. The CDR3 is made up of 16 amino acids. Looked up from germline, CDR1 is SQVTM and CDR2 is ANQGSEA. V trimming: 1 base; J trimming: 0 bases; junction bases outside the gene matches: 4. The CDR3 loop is CSVEAGGLANTGELFF. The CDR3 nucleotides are TGCAGCGTTGAAGCGGGAGGGCTCGCGAACACCGGGGAGCTGTTTTTT.

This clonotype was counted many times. The CDR3 sequence: CASSPWDRDTEAFF. As DNA, the CDR3 is TGCGCCAGCAGCCCTTGGGACCGAGACACTGAAGCTTTCTTT. The chain is built from TRBV5-1 and TRBJ1-1, with a weak D call TRBD1 (5 bases). The CDR3 contains 14 residues. Germline CDR1 SGHRS, CDR2 YFSETQ. Trimming took off 4 bases at V and 3 bases at J, with 13 bases between the two ends. Based on the CDR3 plus reference TRBV5-1 and TRBJ1-1, the full variable domain is KAGVTQTPRYLIKTRGQQVTLSCSPISGHRSVSWYQQTPGQGLQFLFEYFSETQRNKGNFPGRFSGRQFSNSRSEMNVSTLELGDSALYLCASSPWDRDTEAFFGQGTRLTVV.